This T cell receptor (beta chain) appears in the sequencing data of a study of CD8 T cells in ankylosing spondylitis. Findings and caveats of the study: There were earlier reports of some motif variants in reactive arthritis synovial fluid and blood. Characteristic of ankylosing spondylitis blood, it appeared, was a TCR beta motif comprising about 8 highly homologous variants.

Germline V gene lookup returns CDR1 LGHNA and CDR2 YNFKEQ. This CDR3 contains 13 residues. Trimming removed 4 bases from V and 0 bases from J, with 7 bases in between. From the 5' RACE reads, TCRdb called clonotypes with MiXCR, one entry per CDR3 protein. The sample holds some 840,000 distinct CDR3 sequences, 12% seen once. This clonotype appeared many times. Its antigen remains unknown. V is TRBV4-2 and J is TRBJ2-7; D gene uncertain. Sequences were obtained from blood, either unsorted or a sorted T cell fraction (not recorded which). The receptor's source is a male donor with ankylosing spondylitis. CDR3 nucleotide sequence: TGTGCCAGCAGCCGTGGGGTCTCCTACGAGCAGTACTTC. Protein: CASSRGVSYEQYF.